The clone carrying this T cell receptor (beta chain) has just a few counts. Its antigen is currently unknown. The data derive from a study of beta chain features in type 1 diabetes. Study-wide background: Summed over all samples, the examined sorted cells came to fewer than 120,000,000. Study outcomes and limitations: Lower insertion and higher deletion counts appeared at VDJ junctions in type 1 diabetes patients. The similarity of naive, central memory and Treg TCRB repertoires appeared greater among patients than among healthy donors. Shortening of TCRB CDR3s, moderate but significant, appeared in all four CD4+ subsets of Type 1 diabetes patients.

The authors reverse transcribed all of the isolated RNA, so sequencing captured expressed TCRB transcripts. The repertoire was sequenced with immunoSEQ multiplex PCR; TCRdb's copy has only in-frame clones and lacks some. The table includes 680,000 or so clones, about 14% detected once. The V gene lost 3 bases and the J gene lost 1 base, with 7 bases spanning the gap. This CDR3 comprises 13 residues. Germline assignment: CDR1 MNHEY and CDR2 SVGAGI. Sequencing was carried out using naive CD4+ T cells from blood. The V and J genes are TRBV6-5 and TRBJ2-7; D is unresolved. This TCR came from a young man in good health. The CDR3 DNA reads as TGTGCCAGCAGTTATCAACGGTCCTACGAGCAGTACTTC. It codes for CASSYQRSYEQYF.